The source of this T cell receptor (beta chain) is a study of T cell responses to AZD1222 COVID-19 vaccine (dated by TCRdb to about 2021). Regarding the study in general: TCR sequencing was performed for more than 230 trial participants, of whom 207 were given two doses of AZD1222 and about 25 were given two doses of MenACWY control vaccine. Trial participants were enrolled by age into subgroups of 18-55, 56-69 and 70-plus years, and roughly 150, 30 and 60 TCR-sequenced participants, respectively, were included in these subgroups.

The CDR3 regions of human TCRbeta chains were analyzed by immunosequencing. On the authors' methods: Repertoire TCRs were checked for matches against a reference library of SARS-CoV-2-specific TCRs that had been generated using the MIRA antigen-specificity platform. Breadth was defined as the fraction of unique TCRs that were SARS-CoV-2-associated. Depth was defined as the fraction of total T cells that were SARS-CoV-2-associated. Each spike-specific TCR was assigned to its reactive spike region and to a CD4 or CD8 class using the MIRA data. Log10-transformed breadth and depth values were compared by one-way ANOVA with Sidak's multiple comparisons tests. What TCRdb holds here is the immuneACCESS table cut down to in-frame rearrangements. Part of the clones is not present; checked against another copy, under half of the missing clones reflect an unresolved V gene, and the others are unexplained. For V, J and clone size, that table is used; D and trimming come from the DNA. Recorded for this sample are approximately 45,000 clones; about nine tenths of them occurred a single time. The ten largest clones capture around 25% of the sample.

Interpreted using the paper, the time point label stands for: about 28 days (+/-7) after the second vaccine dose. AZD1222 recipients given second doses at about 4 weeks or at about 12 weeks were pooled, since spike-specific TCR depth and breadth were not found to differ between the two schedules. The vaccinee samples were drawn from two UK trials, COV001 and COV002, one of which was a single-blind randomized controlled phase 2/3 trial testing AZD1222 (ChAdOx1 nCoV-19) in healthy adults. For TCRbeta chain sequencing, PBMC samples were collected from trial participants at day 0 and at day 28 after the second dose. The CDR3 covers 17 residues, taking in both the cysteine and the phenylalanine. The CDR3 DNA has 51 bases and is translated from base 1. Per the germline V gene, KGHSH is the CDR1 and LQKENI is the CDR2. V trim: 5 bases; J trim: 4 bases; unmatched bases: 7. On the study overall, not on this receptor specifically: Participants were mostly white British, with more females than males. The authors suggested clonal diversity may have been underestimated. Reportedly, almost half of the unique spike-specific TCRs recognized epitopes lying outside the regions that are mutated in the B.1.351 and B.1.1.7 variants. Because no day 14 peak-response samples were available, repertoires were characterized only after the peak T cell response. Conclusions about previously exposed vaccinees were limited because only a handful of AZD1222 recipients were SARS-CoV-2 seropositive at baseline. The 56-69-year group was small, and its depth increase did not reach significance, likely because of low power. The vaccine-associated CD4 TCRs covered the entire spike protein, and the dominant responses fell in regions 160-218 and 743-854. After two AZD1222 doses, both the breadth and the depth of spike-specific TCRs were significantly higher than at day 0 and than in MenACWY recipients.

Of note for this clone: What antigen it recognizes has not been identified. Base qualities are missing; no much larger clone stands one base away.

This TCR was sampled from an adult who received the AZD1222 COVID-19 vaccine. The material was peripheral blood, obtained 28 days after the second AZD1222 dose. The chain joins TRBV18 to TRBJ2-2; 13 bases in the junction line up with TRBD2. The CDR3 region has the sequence CASSSGTSGIITGELFF. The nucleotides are TGTGCCAGCTCATCTGGGACTAGCGGGATAATCACCGGGGAGCTGTTTTTT.